This passage covers 20 T cell receptor beta chains from one sample sequenced in a study of blood T cell repertoires in COVID-19. The table came from immunoSEQ multiplex PCR; TCRdb's copy has only in-frame clones and leaves some out. The sample comprises under 350,000 clones, about nine tenths of which are singletons, and roughly 2.1% rests with the top ten. Sequenced: peripheral blood. The receptors here all came from a man aged 50 to 59 with acute or convalescent COVID-19.

This chain connects TRBV18 to TRBJ1-1; tentatively, D is TRBD1 (6 bases). Trimming left V 3 bases short and J 4 bases short, with 15 bases between. Per germline, CDR1 KGHSH and CDR2 LQKENI. There are 15 residues in the CDR3. CDR3 DNA sequence: TGTGCCAGCTCACCGAGGCAGGGGACCGGCACTGAAGCTTTCTTT. Its translation is CASSPRQGTGTEAFF.

This chain connects TRBV19 to TRBJ1-1; D is perhaps TRBD1 (5 bases). The V and J ends lost 3 bases and 10 bases respectively, with 18 bases between them. CDR3 length: 14 residues. The V gene's germline CDR1 is LNHDA and CDR2 SQIVND (reference sequence). DNA of the CDR3: TGTGCCAGTAGTATGTTGGGACCGGGCGGGAGAGCTTTCTTT. It translates to CASSMLGPGGRAFF. The full variable domain, its missing parts supplied by reference TRBV19 and TRBJ1-1, is DGGITQSPKYLFRKEGQNVTLSCEQNLNHDAMYWYRQDPGQGLRLIYYSQIVNDFQKGDIAEGYSVSREKKESFPLTVTSAQKNPTAFYLCASSMLGPGGRAFFGQGTRLTVV.

V usage is TRBV6-4 and J usage is TRBJ1-1, with D tentatively TRBD1 (6 bases). The germline gives CDR1 MRHNA, CDR2 SNTAGT. V lost 4 bases and J lost 1, with 13 bases in between. There are 15 residues in the CDR3. The CDR3 sequence: CASSGLNRANTEAFF. The CDR3 nucleotides read TGTGCCAGCAGTGGGCTGAACAGGGCGAACACTGAAGCTTTCTTT.

The chain is built from TRBV11-3 and TRBJ2-2; D not resolved. The V end lost 1 base, the J end lost 7 bases, and 7 bases lay between the germline ends. The germline gives CDR1 SGHNT, CDR2 YENEEA. The CDR3 contains 13 residues. The CDR3 spells CASSLGGYGELFF. The CDR3 region has the DNA TGTGCCAGCAGCTTAGGAGGTTACGGGGAGCTGTTTTTT.

V and J are TRBV5-1 and TRBJ1-4, with D tentatively TRBD1 (5 bases). V lost 4 bases and J lost 4, with 23 bases in between. From germline, CDR1 is SGHRS and CDR2 YFSETQ. This CDR3 is 18 amino acids long. This CDR3 reads CASSTGGRGSQSNEKLFF. The CDR3 DNA follows: TGCGCCAGCAGCACCGGGGGGAGGGGCTCTCAAAGTAATGAAAAACTGTTTTTT.

V is TRBV25-1 and J is TRBJ1-2; D is unclear. Germline values: CDR1 MGHDK, CDR2 SYGVNS. V lost 0 bases and J lost 6, with 11 bases in between. CDR3 size: 14 residues. CDR3 coding DNA: TGTGCCAGCAGTGAATATAACCAGGATAATGGCTACACCTTC. Protein: CASSEYNQDNGYTF.

The rearrangement uses TRBV5-1 and TRBJ2-5, with 8 nucleotides matching TRBD1. CDR1 and CDR2 from the germline V gene are SGHRS and YFSETQ. The CDR3 consists of 14 residues. J gave up 2 bases and V 4 bases, and 4 bases lay outside the gene matches. As DNA, the CDR3 is TGCGCCAGCAGCCAGGGGGCGCATCAAGAGACCCAGTACTTC. Its protein is CASSQGAHQETQYF.

The chain couples TRBV5-1 to TRBJ1-1; D is ambiguous. The CDR3 loop spans 12 amino acids. The V end lost 0 bases, the J end lost 6 bases, and 6 bases lay between the germline ends. Germline V CDR1 and CDR2: SGHRS, YFSETQ. CDR3 nucleotide sequence: TGCGCCAGCAGCTTGGGCAGTGCTGAAGCTTTCTTT. It is translated as CASSLGSAEAFF.

The chain joins TRBV7-2 to TRBJ2-1, with 7 nucleotides matching TRBD2. The CDR3 runs 14 residues. Trimming at V came to 5 bases and at J to 3 bases, leaving 4 bases not matched to a gene. Looked up from germline, CDR1 is SGHTA and CDR2 is FQGNSA. The CDR3: CASSPRGSYNEQFF. The CDR3 bases are TGTGCCAGCAGCCCGCGGGGGAGCTACAATGAGCAGTTCTTC.

The chain joins TRBV25-1 to TRBJ2-7; TRBD1 matches 9 bases. This CDR3 spans 14 amino acids. Germline loops: CDR1 MGHDK, CDR2 SYGVNS. The V and J ends lost 4 bases and 5 bases, in that order; junction bases with no gene match: 6. In DNA form, the CDR3 reads TGTGCCAGCAGTGGTCCGGGACAGGGCAACGAGCAGTACTTC. Its translation: CASSGPGQGNEQYF.

V gene TRBV2 combines with J gene TRBJ1-6; D is uncertain. CDR1 is SNHLY, CDR2 FYNNEI, per germline. The ends were cut back, 7 bases at V and 9 bases at J, with 7 bases in the middle. The CDR3 runs 11 residues. The DNA for the CDR3 is TGTGCCAGCACCTTCTTTTCACCCCTCCACTTT. As protein: CASTFFSPLHF.

V usage is TRBV6-5 and J usage is TRBJ1-2; D call uncertain. Germline loops: CDR1 MNHEY, CDR2 SVGAGI. V lost 6 bases, J lost 1 base, and 12 bases lay in between. The CDR3 has 14 amino acids. This chain's CDR3 is CASRLSGVNYGYTF. Written as DNA, the CDR3 is TGTGCCAGCAGACTCTCCGGGGTTAACTATGGCTACACCTTC.

The CDR3 loop is CASSHNTHNTEAFF. CDR3 sequence (DNA): TGTGCCAGCAGCCATAATACTCACAACACTGAAGCTTTCTTT. The chain recombines TRBV11-1 with TRBJ1-1; no definite D call. CDR1 and CDR2 (germline): SGHAT, FQDESV (reference sequence). This CDR3 is 14 amino acids long. Trimming shortened V by 5 bases and J by 2 bases, and 12 bases separated the two germline ends.

CDR3 in DNA: TGTGCCAGCAGTATGGCGGCGGGGGATTACACCATATATTTT. Encoded protein: CASSMAAGDYTIYF. V and J are TRBV2 and TRBJ1-3; the D gene is possibly TRBD1 (5 bases). V lost 5 bases, J lost 8 bases, and 16 bases lay in between. The CDR3 length is 14 residues. From germline, CDR1 is SNHLY and CDR2 FYNNEI.

This rearrangement joins TRBV29-1 to TRBJ2-1, with no clear D. The CDR3 length is 11 residues. V was shortened by 3 bases and J by 9 bases, with 9 bases between the two germline ends. Germline lookup yields CDR1 SQVTM and CDR2 ANQGSEA. CDR3 coding DNA: TGCAGCGTTGATTCCCCAGGTGAGCAGTTCTTC. It codes for CSVDSPGEQFF.

CDR3 in DNA: TGTGCCACCAGCAGAGGGGGGGTACAGATCCAAGAGACCCAGTACTTC. Protein: CATSRGGVQIQETQYF. The chain uses TRBV15 and TRBJ2-5; weak D call: TRBD2 (6 bases). The CDR3 runs to 16 residues. Germline loops: CDR1 LNHNV, CDR2 YYDKDF (reference sequence). Between the trimmed V and J ends, which lost 1 base and 1 base, there was a span of 13 bases.

The chain recombines TRBV25-1 with TRBJ2-5; the D gene is possibly TRBD2 (5 bases). The germline gives CDR1 MGHDK, CDR2 SYGVNS. This CDR3 is built from 14 residues. V lost 2 bases and J lost 4, with 11 bases in between. DNA for the CDR3: TGTGCCAGCAGTGAAATCGGCGGGTTAGAGACCCAGTACTTC. Protein: CASSEIGGLETQYF.

This clone appeared once. The gene calls are TRBV2 and TRBJ1-5, with 8 bases aligning to TRBD1. Per germline, CDR1 SNHLY and CDR2 FYNNEI. V gave up 0 bases and J gave up 7 bases; unmatched junction bases: 8. The CDR3 sequence is 16 residues long. DNA for the CDR3: TGTGCCAGCAGTGAAGCAAGGACAGGGAGGGAACAGCCCCAGCATTTT. Translation: CASSEARTGREQPQHF.

This sequence joins TRBV3-1 (or the pseudogene TRBV3-2) and TRBJ2-1, with 8 bases aligning to TRBD2. CDR3 length: 13 residues. The V segment lost 5 bases and the J segment 5 bases; nucleotides outside the gene matches: 2. Germline CDR1 and CDR2: LGHDT and YNNKEL (reference sequence). The CDR3 is CASSEGLDNEQFF. In nucleotides, the CDR3 is TGTGCCAGCAGCGAGGGACTAGACAATGAGCAGTTCTTC.

The chain couples TRBV6-5 to TRBJ1-6, with D unresolved. This CDR3 comprises 12 residues. Between the trimmed V and J ends, which lost 4 bases and 9 bases, there was a span of 7 bases. Germline V lookup: CDR1 MNHEY, CDR2 SVGAGI. In nucleotides, the CDR3 is TGTGCCAGCAGTTCCACTGGTTCACCCCTCCACTTT. It codes for CASSSTGSPLHF.